This is a list of T cell receptor beta chains from one sample in a study of beta chain features in type 1 diabetes. Generated by immunoSEQ multiplex PCR, the TCRdb table keeps only in-frame clones and is missing some. The sample has 300,000 to 350,000 clones; roughly 12% are singletons. The source material was naive CD4+ T cells from blood. These receptor sequences come from a woman aged 18-35 years with type 1 diabetes. Both conserved end residues are part of each CDR3. Each record gives: J gene, CDR3 length, V gene, clone size, D gene, CDR3 protein, CDR3 DNA. D genes are given only for firm matches. Where a row states a size, it is once, few, many or the class of an expanded clone; other rows omit it.

TRBJ2-7	13	TRBV9	NA	NA	CASSVGQNYEQYF	TGTGCCAGCAGCGTAGGGCAGAACTACGAGCAGTACTTC
TRBJ2-5	15	TRBV28	NA	NA	CASSLESAGQETQYF	TGTGCCAGCAGTTTAGAGTCAGCAGGCCAAGAGACCCAGTACTTC
TRBJ2-2	13	TRBV7-3	NA	TRBD1	CASRRQGHGELFF	TGTGCCAGCAGGCGACAGGGTCACGGGGAGCTGTTTTTT
TRBJ2-2	15	TRBV19	few	NA	CASSIKGGSTGELFF	TGTGCCAGTAGTATAAAGGGGGGGAGCACCGGGGAGCTGTTTTTT
TRBJ2-4	16	TRBV30	NA	NA	CAWSTGEYIAKNIQYF	TGTGCCTGGAGTACGGGAGAATACATAGCCAAAAACATTCAGTACTTC
TRBJ2-3	16	TRBV5-1	few	TRBD2	CASSGLAGDGTDTQYF	TGCGCCAGTTCTGGACTAGCGGGAGATGGCACAGATACGCAGTATTTT
TRBJ2-1	16	TRBV19	few	TRBD1	CASSINRGSGQAEQFF	TGTGCCAGTAGTATTAATCGGGGGTCGGGACAGGCTGAGCAGTTCTTC
TRBJ2-5	13	TRBV30	NA	NA	CAWSTVRQETQYF	TGTGCCTGGAGTACGGTCCGTCAAGAGACCCAGTACTTC
TRBJ2-1	11	TRBV29-1	many	NA	CSVAGIHEQFF	TGCAGCGTTGCAGGGATCCATGAGCAGTTCTTC
TRBJ1-2	14	TRBV7-9	few	NA	CASSGGATNYGYTF	TGTGCCAGCAGCGGGGGGGCGACGAACTATGGCTACACCTTC
TRBJ2-7	13	TRBV18	NA	NA	CASSPPGGFEQYF	TGTGCCAGCTCACCACCGGGCGGGTTCGAGCAGTACTTC
TRBJ2-1	15	TRBV28	few	NA	CASSSPSIVYNEQFF	TGTGCCAGCAGCTCCCCCTCCATAGTCTACAATGAGCAGTTCTTC
TRBJ2-3	14	TRBV28	NA	TRBD2	CASSLSGRWDTQYF	TGTGCCAGCAGTCTAAGCGGGAGATGGGATACGCAGTATTTT
TRBJ2-1	12	TRBV29-1	few	TRBD2	CSAGGGGGEQFF	TGCAGCGCCGGGGGGGGAGGCGGTGAGCAGTTCTTC
TRBJ2-2	12	TRBV28	NA	NA	CASSLLTGELFF	TGTGCCAGCAGCCTACTCACCGGGGAGCTGTTTTTT
TRBJ2-7	17	TRBV18	few	TRBD1	CASSTQMTQGFSYEQYF	TGTGCCAGCTCAACACAGATGACACAGGGGTTTTCCTACGAGCAGTACTTC
TRBJ2-1	15	TRBV7-9	few	NA	CASTPGTFFGNEQFF	TGTGCCAGCACCCCTGGGACTTTCTTCGGCAATGAGCAGTTCTTC
TRBJ2-3	13	TRBV2	few	NA	CATRRVKADTQYF	TGTGCCACTCGACGGGTGAAGGCAGATACGCAGTATTTT
TRBJ2-7	15	TRBV5-4	NA	TRBD2	CASSRTSGPIYEQYF	TGTGCCAGCAGCCGGACTAGCGGACCCATCTACGAGCAGTACTTC
TRBJ2-1	13	TRBV11-2	NA	TRBD2	CASSWVTSGSKFF	TGTGCCAGCAGCTGGGTCACTAGCGGGAGCAAGTTCTTC
TRBJ2-5	15	TRBV7-2	few	TRBD2	CASSLRLAGQETQYF	TGTGCCAGCAGCTTAAGACTAGCGGGACAAGAGACCCAGTACTTC
TRBJ2-3	13	TRBV7-2	few	NA	CASSLILSDTQYF	TGTGCCAGCAGCTTAATCTTGTCAGATACGCAGTATTTT
TRBJ2-1	11	TRBV2	NA	NA	CASSQTWEQFF	TGTGCCAGCAGCCAGACTTGGGAGCAGTTCTTC
TRBJ1-2	14	TRBV18	NA	NA	CASSLIQGMDGYTF	TGTGCCAGCTCACTAATTCAGGGGATGGATGGCTACACCTTC
TRBJ2-6	16	TRBV18	few	NA	CASSPLSSGRANVLTF	TGTGCCAGCTCACCACTATCGTCAGGGAGGGCCAACGTCCTGACTTTC
TRBJ2-2	16	TRBV11-2	few	TRBD2	CASSPRLAVNTGELFF	TGTGCCAGCAGCCCACGACTAGCGGTAAACACCGGGGAGCTGTTTTTT
TRBJ2-7	15	TRBV4-1	NA	NA	CASSRDLGSSYEQYF	TGCGCCAGCAGCCGAGACTTAGGGAGCTCCTACGAGCAGTACTTC
TRBJ2-2	14	TRBV9	NA	NA	CASSGGLNTGELFF	TGTGCCAGCAGTGGGGGACTCAACACCGGGGAGCTGTTTTTT
TRBJ1-2	13	TRBV6-1	few	NA	CASNAGLSSGYTF	TGTGCCAGCAACGCGGGACTCTCATCCGGCTACACCTTC
TRBJ2-1	15	TRBV7-3	NA	TRBD2	CASSPVGLGRDEQFF	TGTGCCAGCAGCCCAGTGGGACTAGGGAGGGATGAGCAGTTCTTC
TRBJ2-7	11	TRBV30	NA	TRBD1	CAWSPNRGMYF	TGTGCCTGGAGTCCTAACAGGGGTATGTACTTC
TRBJ2-1	14	TRBV28	few	TRBD2	CASTTGGIYIEQFF	TGTGCCAGCACGACGGGGGGGATTTATATTGAGCAGTTCTTC
TRBJ2-5	14	TRBV5-6	NA	TRBD1	CASSSESQGETQYF	TGTGCCAGCAGCTCCGAATCACAGGGGGAGACCCAGTACTTC
TRBJ2-4	18	TRBV2	NA	TRBD1	CASSPRGPGHPRLDIQYF	TGTGCCAGCTCTCCAAGGGGGCCAGGACATCCTCGGTTGGACATTCAGTACTTC
TRBJ2-5	15	TRBV10-3	NA	NA	CAISDFRTASETQYF	TGTGCCATCAGTGATTTTAGGACAGCTTCAGAGACCCAGTACTTC
TRBJ2-7	14	TRBV28	NA	TRBD1	CASRGTGGKGEQYF	TGTGCCAGCAGGGGGACAGGGGGTAAGGGCGAGCAGTACTTC
TRBJ1-1	14	TRBV19	NA	NA	CASSTGQLNTEAFF	TGTGCCAGTAGTACTGGACAGCTGAACACTGAAGCTTTCTTT
TRBJ1-2	14	TRBV5-4	few	TRBD1	CASSPPGQVYGYTF	TGTGCCAGCAGCCCACCGGGACAGGTTTATGGCTACACCTTC
TRBJ1-1	14	TRBV27	NA	TRBD1	CASSLRGLVTEAFF	TGTGCCAGCAGTCTCAGGGGGCTGGTCACTGAAGCTTTCTTT
TRBJ2-5	14	TRBV28	few	TRBD1	CASSKGQPQETQYF	TGTGCCAGCAGTAAGGGACAGCCGCAAGAGACCCAGTACTTC
TRBJ1-2	15	TRBV27	NA	NA	CASSFRPAGNYGYTF	TGTGCCAGCAGTTTCCGGCCAGCCGGGAACTATGGCTACACCTTC
TRBJ1-2	14	TRBV7-6	NA	NA	CASSSLGSYYGYTF	TGTGCCAGCAGCTCCCTGGGCAGTTACTATGGCTACACCTTC
TRBJ2-5	14	TRBV6-6	few	TRBD2	CASSGASGRETQYF	TGTGCCAGCAGTGGTGCTAGCGGGAGGGAGACCCAGTACTTC
TRBJ1-5	15	TRBV7-6	few	TRBD1	CASSLSQGAGQPQHF	TGTGCCAGCAGCTTAAGCCAGGGGGCGGGACAGCCCCAGCATTTT
TRBJ1-5	13	TRBV7-6	NA	NA	CASSYRQDQPQHF	TGTGCCAGCAGCTACCGACAGGATCAGCCCCAGCATTTT
TRBJ2-1	15	TRBV5-1	NA	TRBD2	CASSPLAGVMNEQFF	TGCGCCAGCAGCCCCCTAGCGGGAGTGATGAATGAGCAGTTCTTC
TRBJ2-1	16	TRBV18	NA	TRBD2	CASSPVGGASYNEQFF	TGTGCCAGCTCACCGGTCGGGGGGGCATCCTACAATGAGCAGTTCTTC
TRBJ1-1	14	TRBV5-1	NA	NA	CASTRGGTNTEAFF	TGCGCCAGCACCAGGGGCGGAACGAACACTGAAGCTTTCTTT
TRBJ2-1	17	TRBV21-1	few	NA	CASSKVGDRGRDNEQFF	TGTGCCAGCAGCAAAGTGGGCGACAGGGGCCGGGACAATGAGCAGTTCTTC
TRBJ2-7	18	TRBV4-1	few	TRBD2	CASSQGEAGGSIVYEQYF	TGCGCCAGCAGCCAAGGTGAGGCTGGCGGGAGTATCGTCTACGAGCAGTACTTC
TRBJ2-1	14	TRBV10-2	few	TRBD2	CASSESLAGAEQFF	TGCGCCAGCAGTGAGTCTCTAGCGGGAGCTGAGCAGTTCTTC
TRBJ1-4	11	TRBV20-1	NA	NA	CSAGVNEKLFF	TGCAGTGCGGGCGTTAATGAAAAACTGTTTTTT
TRBJ1-1	13	TRBV7-9	NA	NA	CASSLYGNTEAFF	TGTGCCAGCAGCTTGTACGGGAACACTGAAGCTTTCTTT
TRBJ2-3	14	TRBV7-2	few	TRBD1	CASSIDRGADTQYF	TGTGCCAGCAGCATTGACAGGGGGGCAGATACGCAGTATTTT